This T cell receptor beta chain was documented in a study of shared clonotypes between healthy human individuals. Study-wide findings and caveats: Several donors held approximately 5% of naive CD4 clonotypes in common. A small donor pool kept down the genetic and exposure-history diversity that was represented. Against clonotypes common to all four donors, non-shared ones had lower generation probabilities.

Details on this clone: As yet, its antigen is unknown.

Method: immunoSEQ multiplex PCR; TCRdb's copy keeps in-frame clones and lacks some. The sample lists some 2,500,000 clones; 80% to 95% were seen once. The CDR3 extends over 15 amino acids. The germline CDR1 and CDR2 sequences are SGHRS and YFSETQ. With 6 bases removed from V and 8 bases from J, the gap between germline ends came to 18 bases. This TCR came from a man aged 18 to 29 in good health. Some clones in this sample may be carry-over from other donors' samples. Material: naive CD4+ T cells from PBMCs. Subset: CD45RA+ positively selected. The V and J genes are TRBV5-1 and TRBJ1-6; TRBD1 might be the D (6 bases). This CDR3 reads CASMVAGADDSPLHF. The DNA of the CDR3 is TGCGCCAGCATGGTGGCGGGGGCGGATGATTCACCCCTCCACTTT. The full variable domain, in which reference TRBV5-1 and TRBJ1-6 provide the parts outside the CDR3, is KAGVTQTPRYLIKTRGQQVTLSCSPISGHRSVSWYQQTPGQGLQFLFEYFSETQRNKGNFPGRFSGRQFSNSRSEMNVSTLELGDSALYLCASMVAGADDSPLHFGNGTRLTVT.